A selection of T cell receptor beta chains follows, all from one sample in a study of cytomegalovirus exposure and HLA in healthy donors. TCRdb's table, derived via immunoSEQ multiplex PCR, lists solely in-frame clones and lacks some. Of about 160,000 clones listed, about 85% are singletons. The specimen sequenced was PBMCs. The receptors were gathered from a man between 18 and 35 years old in good health and CMV-seropositive. Both conserved end residues are part of each CDR3. D genes are given only for firm matches. A row's size may be missing; if present it is once, few, many or a size class.

v_call,d_call,clone_size,j_call,cdr3_nt,cdr3_aa
TRBV7-2,.,.,TRBJ2-7,TGTGCCAGCCAGCCGTCTAGGAGTGGTTTCCACGAGCAGTACTTC,CASQPSRSGFHEQYF
TRBV4-3,.,once,TRBJ2-7,TGCGCCAGCAGCCCTACAAGGGGCGCCTACGAGCAGTACTTC,CASSPTRGAYEQYF
TRBV7-2,.,.,TRBJ2-5,TGTGCCAGCAGCTTAGGAGGGGGGGCGGGACAAGAGACCCAGTACTTC,CASSLGGGAGQETQYF
TRBV7-9,.,.,TRBJ2-3,TGTGCCAGCAGCCCTCCTGAGGAGGCATCCGCAGATACGCAGTATTTT,CASSPPEEASADTQYF
TRBV5-6,.,once,TRBJ2-1,TGTGCCAGCAGCTTGGGCCTAGCCGACTACAATGAGCAGTTCTTC,CASSLGLADYNEQFF
TRBV6-1,.,.,TRBJ1-1,TGTGCCAGCAGTACAGTGTGGTCGAACACTGAAGCTTTCTTT,CASSTVWSNTEAFF
TRBV5-5,TRBD1,.,TRBJ2-7,TGTGCCAGCAGCACGGGACAGGGTCCCTACGAGCAGTACTTC,CASSTGQGPYEQYF
TRBV5-4,TRBD1,.,TRBJ2-2,TGTGCCAGCAGCTTGGGGGGACAGGGTACAACCGGGGAGCTGTTTTTT,CASSLGGQGTTGELFF
TRBV7-2,TRBD2,once,TRBJ2-3,TGTGCCAGCAGCTCCAGCGGGAGAAAGATCTCAGATACGCAGTATTTT,CASSSSGRKISDTQYF
TRBV7-2,.,.,TRBJ1-3,TGTGCCAGCAGCCCCATTTCGGTCTCTGGAAACACCATATATTTT,CASSPISVSGNTIYF
TRBV15,.,once,TRBJ2-3,TGTGCCACCAGCAGCGACAGGACTAGCACAGATACGCAGTATTTT,CATSSDRTSTDTQYF
TRBV6-1,TRBD1,.,TRBJ1-1,TGTGCCAGCAGACAGGGGGGTGAAGCTTTCTTT,CASRQGGEAFF
TRBV13,TRBD1,.,TRBJ2-7,TGTGCCAGCAGCCCCCGACAGGGGTACGAGCAGTACTTC,CASSPRQGYEQYF
TRBV7-2,.,.,TRBJ2-7,TGTGCCAGCAGCTTAGCAACAGGGTACTCCTACGAGCAGTACTTC,CASSLATGYSYEQYF
TRBV7-2,TRBD2,once,TRBJ2-1,TGTGCCAGCAGCCCTAGCGGGGGGGTCTACAATGAGCAGTTCTTC,CASSPSGGVYNEQFF
TRBV9,TRBD2,.,TRBJ2-1,TGTGCCAGCAGCGGACTAGCGGGGGGCCAGTACAATGAGCAGTTCTTC,CASSGLAGGQYNEQFF
TRBV27,TRBD2,once,TRBJ2-5,TGTGCCAGCAGTTTTAGCGGGGGGGCGTTTGGGGAGACCCAGTACTTC,CASSFSGGAFGETQYF
TRBV14,.,.,TRBJ1-4,TGTGCCAGCAGCCAAGGACTAAATGAAAAACTGTTTTTT,CASSQGLNEKLFF
TRBV4-2,TRBD2,.,TRBJ2-2,TGTGCCAGCAGCCAACCTGGGACTAGGAACACCGGGGAGCTGTTTTTT,CASSQPGTRNTGELFF
TRBV4-3,TRBD1,.,TRBJ1-1,TGCGCCAGCAGCCAGGGACAGTTCGGGAACACTGAAGCTTTCTTT,CASSQGQFGNTEAFF
TRBV5-6,TRBD1,.,TRBJ2-4,TGTGCCAGCAGCCCGGACAGGGTCAAAAACATTCAGTACTTC,CASSPDRVKNIQYF
TRBV9,.,.,TRBJ1-2,TGTGCCAGCGGCGGAGAGTACTATGGCTACACCTTC,CASGGEYYGYTF
TRBV25-1,.,.,TRBJ2-7,TGTGCCAGCAGTGATTTAGTCGAGCAGTACTTC,CASSDLVEQYF
TRBV5-1,TRBD2,.,TRBJ2-1,TGCGCCAGCAGCTTGTCTAGCGGGGGCTCCTACAATGAGCAGTTCTTC,CASSLSSGGSYNEQFF
TRBV6-1,TRBD2,.,TRBJ2-1,TGTGCCAGCAGTGTTAGACTAGCAGCCTACAATGAGCAGTTCTTC,CASSVRLAAYNEQFF
TRBV6-5,.,.,TRBJ1-4,TGTGCCAGCAGTTCGGCGGGGGCCAAGGGTGAAAAACTGTTTTTT,CASSSAGAKGEKLFF
TRBV11-3,.,.,TRBJ2-3,TGTGCCAGCAGCTTAGGCGGGAGCACAGATACGCAGTATTTT,CASSLGGSTDTQYF
TRBV11-2,.,.,TRBJ1-3,TGTGCCAGCAGCTTAGTTGACACCGGAAACACCATATATTTT,CASSLVDTGNTIYF
TRBV11-1,TRBD1,.,TRBJ1-4,TGTGCCAGCAGCTTGGACTCGACAGGGGCGGGGGAAAAACTGTTTTTT,CASSLDSTGAGEKLFF